This TCR beta chain comes out of a study of post-analysis software for immune sequencing data. About the study: Relapsing-remitting, secondary progressive and progressive-relapsing forms of multiple sclerosis all featured among disease courses. Study outcomes and limitations: Normalized Chao1 diversity in multiple sclerosis patients fell significantly below that of controls. Roughly five TRBV segments, including TRBV5-6, TRBV5-1 and TRBV20-1, were more frequent in patients than controls. Strong co-clustering by F measure was seen for same-batch samples.

Sequencing libraries made from TCR beta cDNA carried unique molecular identifiers. TCRdb analysed the PCR reads with MiXCR anew, one entry per CDR3 protein. The sample holds roughly 600,000 distinct CDR3 sequences, roughly 47% seen once. This CDR3 region has 15 residues. The V gene lost 0 bases and the J gene lost 11 bases, with 19 bases spanning the gap. Per the germline V gene, CDR1 is MGHRA and CDR2 is YSYEKL. About this clonotype itself: What it recognizes is unknown.

The J gene is TRBJ2-5, the V gene TRBV4-1; unclear D gene. The TCR originated in a girl between 10 and 17 years old with multiple sclerosis. Sequences were obtained from blood. The CDR3 DNA sequence: TGCGCCAGCAGCCAAGATCCAATGTACGGTAGAGAACAGTACTTC. It translates to CASSQDPMYGREQYF.